This T cell receptor beta chain was documented in a study of radiotherapy plus CTLA-4 blockade in lung cancer. Germline V gene sequence: CDR1 LNHDA, CDR2 SQIVND (reference sequence). This CDR3 spans 15 amino acids. The V gene lost 0 bases and the J gene lost 5 bases, with 12 bases spanning the gap. TCRdb's table, derived via immunoSEQ multiplex PCR, lists solely in-frame clones and lacks some. The sample records roughly 120,000 clones, 78% being singletons. This TCR was sampled from a human donor with non-small cell lung cancer who had a partial response to radiotherapy plus ipilimumab. The rearrangement links TRBV19 to TRBJ2-3; the D gene is possibly TRBD2 (6 bases). Sequencing used peripheral blood, obtained from a patient treated with radiotherapy plus ipilimumab. This CDR3 is CASSIDPTRKDTQYF. The CDR3 DNA sequence: TGTGCCAGTAGTATAGATCCGACTAGAAAAGATACGCAGTATTTT.